This passage covers 16 T cell receptor beta chains from one sample sequenced in a study of blood T cells in healthy people across ages. Then a second PCR, running roughly 7 to 11 cycles, was carried out with a sample-barcoded 5' primer and a J-beta primer mix. Using its own MiXCR run on the 5' RACE reads, TCRdb lists one record per CDR3 protein. This table has fewer than 1,000,000 distinct CDR3 sequences, around 42% appearing once. Sample: blood. Source of these receptors: a man aged 55 to 70 in good health.

Only a few counts were recorded for this clonotype. V gene TRBV11-2 combines with J gene TRBJ2-7; TRBD1 matches at 8 bases. CDR3 length equals 15 residues. V was pared by 5 bases and J by 1 base, with 7 bases of the junction left unmatched. Germline V gives CDR1 SGHAT, CDR2 FQNNGV. CDR3 amino acids: CASSHRQGLSYEQYF. The CDR3 DNA reads TGTGCCAGCAGCCATAGACAGGGGCTATCCTACGAGCAGTACTTC.

The CDR3 nucleotides read TGCAGCGCCGGGACAGGGGCTGGAACCCAGTACTTC. Its translation: CSAGTGAGTQYF. The chain recombines TRBV29-1 with TRBJ2-5, with TRBD1 identical over 10 bases. The CDR3 covers 12 residues. The junction had 7 bases not matched to a gene; V was cut back by 7 bases and J by 8 bases. In germline, CDR1 is SQVTM, CDR2 ANQGSEA.

The gene calls are TRBV27 and TRBJ1-5, with D possibly matching TRBD1 (6 bases). This CDR3 is 15 amino acids long. Germline-derived CDR1 and CDR2 are MNHEY and SMNVEV (reference sequence). V was pared by 6 bases and J by 2 bases, with 14 bases between. CDR3 in DNA: TGTGCCAGCAGACCCGACAGGTCGGGCAATCAGCCCCAGCATTTT. It is translated as CASRPDRSGNQPQHF.

This clonotype occurred a few times. V gene TRBV4-3 combines with J gene TRBJ2-5; D gene uncertain. V gave up 2 bases and J gave up 0 bases, with 10 bases separating them. CDR3 length: 15 amino acids. Germline lookup yields CDR1 LGHNA and CDR2 YSLEER. The CDR3 here is CASSQTRYYQETQYF. The DNA of the CDR3 is TGCGCCAGCAGCCAAACCAGATACTACCAAGAGACCCAGTACTTC.

The rearrangement links TRBV20-1 to TRBJ1-2; D is unclear. There are 12 residues in the CDR3. Germline loops: CDR1 DFQATT, CDR2 SNEGSKA (reference sequence). V was trimmed by 5 bases and J by 3 bases, leaving 10 bases between them. The CDR3 sequence is CSAVTSYYGYTF. DNA of the CDR3: TGCAGTGCTGTGACATCTTACTATGGCTACACCTTC.

This clonotype was detected a few times. J is TRBJ2-3 and V is TRBV20-1, with a weak D call TRBD2 (6 bases). The germline V and J ends were trimmed by 7 bases and 9 bases, with 14 bases remaining between them. The CDR3 length is 11 residues. Germline loops: CDR1 DFQATT, CDR2 SNEGSKA (reference sequence). The CDR3 DNA reads as TGCAGTGGGGACTCCTCCAGAACGCAGTATTTT. It translates to CSGDSSRTQYF.

The chain recombines TRBV20-1 with TRBJ1-1; D remains unclear. The CDR3 has 14 residues. Germline V lookup: CDR1 DFQATT, CDR2 SNEGSKA (reference sequence). V was cut by 6 bases and J by 0 bases, with 14 bases left in between. The CDR3 DNA follows: TGCAGTGCGCACCGTACTCTTTTGAACACTGAAGCTTTCTTT. Translating it yields CSAHRTLLNTEAFF.

The chain joins TRBV20-1 to TRBJ1-6; D is unresolved. Trimming cost V 0 bases and J 10 bases, with 16 bases left between them. The CDR3 spans 15 residues. Germline lookup yields CDR1 DFQATT and CDR2 SNEGSKA (reference sequence). This CDR3 reads CSARDLEGLRSPLHF. The CDR3 bases are TGCAGTGCTAGAGATCTCGAAGGTCTTCGCTCACCCCTCCACTTT.

The DNA for the CDR3 is TGTGCCAGCAGCTTGGTGGGCGGGGGGGCTTTAAATGAGCAGTTCTTC. Its protein is CASSLVGGGALNEQFF. The chain recombines TRBV5-5 with TRBJ2-1, with 9 bases identical to TRBD2. Germline lookup yields CDR1 SGHKS and CDR2 YYEKEE (reference sequence). The CDR3 totals 16 residues. V trimming: 0 bases; J trimming: 7 bases; junction bases outside the gene matches: 8.

The chain couples TRBV7-2 to TRBJ1-6; TRBD1 matches 8 bases. Germline V gene data show CDR1 as SGHTA and CDR2 as FQGNSA. CDR3 size: 16 residues. V gave up 4 bases and J gave up 0 bases; unmatched junction bases: 2. The CDR3 reads CASSSTGGSYNSPLHF. DNA for the CDR3: TGTGCCAGCAGCTCTACAGGGGGCTCCTATAATTCACCCCTCCACTTT.

The V call is TRBV9, the J call TRBJ2-3, with a possible D match to TRBD1 (6 bases). The length of the CDR3 is 13 residues. Germline-derived CDR1 and CDR2 are SGDLS and YYNGEE. V was clipped by 3 bases and J by 5 bases, with 10 bases between them. DNA for the CDR3: TGTGCCAGCAGCGGACAGGTTGGAGATACGCAGTATTTT. The encoded protein is CASSGQVGDTQYF.

With regard to this clonotype: This sequence may be a read error, since a much larger clone differs from it by one base. The gene calls are TRBV20-1 and TRBJ2-7, with 7 bases matching TRBD1. After removal of 8 bases from V and 1 base from J, the junction contained 5 bases not matched to a gene. The germline gives CDR1 DFQATT, CDR2 SNEGSKA (reference sequence). The CDR3 extends over 12 amino acids. CDR3 DNA: TGCAGTTCTGGGACAGTTTCCTACGAGCAGTACTTC. Its translation: CSSGTVSYEQYF.

This clonotype turned up a few times. The chain employs TRBV14 and TRBJ1-1; D is unresolved. The germline V and J ends were trimmed by 1 base and 3 bases, with 9 bases remaining between them. The CDR3 runs to 14 residues. Germline V gives CDR1 SGHDN, CDR2 FVKESK. The CDR3 loop is CASSQGSVYTEAFF. CDR3 nucleotide sequence: TGTGCCAGCAGCCAAGGCTCCGTATACACTGAAGCTTTCTTT. The whole variable domain, remainder taken from reference TRBV14 and TRBJ1-1, is EAGVTQFPSHSVIEKGQTVTLRCDPISGHDNLYWYRRVMGKEIKFLLHFVKESKQDESGMPNNRFLAERTGGTYSTLKVQPAELEDSGVYFCASSQGSVYTEAFFGQGTRLTVV.

This clonotype has only a few counts. The V gene is TRBV5-1, the J gene TRBJ2-4; 7 nucleotides match TRBD1. CDR1 is SGHRS, CDR2 YFSETQ, per germline. Trimming at V came to 2 bases and at J to 7 bases, leaving 12 bases not matched to a gene. The CDR3 length is 16 residues. In nucleotides, the CDR3 is TGCGCCAGCAGCTTCGGTGGACAGGCTGTGGGTAACATTCAGTACTTC. Amino acid sequence: CASSFGGQAVGNIQYF.

Only a few counts were recorded for this clonotype. The chain combines TRBV29-1 with TRBJ2-5; D is possibly TRBD1 or TRBD2 (5 bases each). CDR3 length: 11 residues. Trimming took 4 bases from V and 11 from J, leaving 14 bases between them. Germline V gene sequence: CDR1 SQVTM, CDR2 ANQGSEA. CDR3 loop: CSVAGIGEQYF. CDR3 sequence (DNA): TGCAGCGTTGCAGGGATCGGGGAGCAGTACTTC.

The chain combines TRBV20-1 with TRBJ2-5; D assignment may be TRBD1 or TRBD2 (6 bases each). CDR3 length: 12 amino acids. V was clipped by 7 bases and J by 5 bases, with 14 bases between them. Germline V gene lookup returns CDR1 DFQATT and CDR2 SNEGSKA (reference sequence). The CDR3 nucleotides read TGCAGTGGTCTTCGAGGGGGGGAGACCCAGTACTTC. Translated, it gives CSGLRGGETQYF.